This TCR beta chain was found in a study of blood T cells in healthy people across ages (dated by TCRdb to the mid-2010s). General notes on the study: In model experiments, template switching captured roughly one uniquely barcoded TCR beta cDNA molecule for every two T cells. The donors were divided into four age groups: young (average around 17 years), middle-aged (approximately 41), aged (about 60) and long-lived (approximately 74). To track age-related changes in TCR beta repertoire diversity, the study relied on deep sequencing normalized with unique cDNA molecular identifiers. Using the same blood draw, the study looked at two additional independent replicas of 1 million unique cDNA reads for two donors, one aged 18 to 30 and the other aged 80 or older. To avoid experimental bias, donors of different ages were spread randomly across the sequencing lanes. Overall study outcomes, separate from this receptor: As age increased, observed TCR beta diversity per million T cells dropped in a roughly linear way, and a significant reduction was already evident by age roughly 36. Because donor CMV infection status was unknown, age-related changes in expanded clonotypes were potentially confounded. Bulk unsorted PBMC profiling prevented conclusive comparison of naive and antigen-experienced compartments. The long-lived group showed more naive CD4+ T cells, fewer expanded clones and increased TCR diversity than the aged group, suggesting age selection. Estimates of total diversity from one million sequenced T cells were regarded as lower bounds and underestimates. A strong correlation was found between observed TCR beta diversity and the percentage of naive T cells measured by flow cytometry.

Donors were approximately 42 systemically healthy Caucasian individuals from Russia aged roughly 6 to 95 years. Around 10 milliliters of peripheral blood were drawn from each donor into EDTA-treated Vacutainer tubes. Ficoll-Paque density-gradient centrifugation was used to isolate PBMCs, with at least 6.5 million obtained per sample. Total RNA, at least 5.5 micrograms per sample, was extracted from PBMCs with Trizol reagent. Naive CD45RAhigh/CD27high T cell percentages were measured by flow cytometry on a PBMC aliquot from every donor. The germline V gene (reference sequence) provides CDR1 MNHEY and CDR2 SMNVEV. The CDR3 goes from the cysteine to the phenylalanine over 14 residues. This entry keeps only the CDR3 DNA: 42 bases, framed from base 1. A note on this clonotype: The antigen it recognizes is unknown. The junction does not match germline at one end; this may be a read error.

The library was generated by 5' RACE. Instrument used: Illumina HiSeq 2500. A second PCR of roughly 6 to 11 cycles was run with a J-beta primer mix and a sample-barcoded 5' primer. A template-switch 5' adaptor carrying 12 random nucleotides introduced a unique molecular identifier onto each TCR beta cDNA molecule. At least 2.5 million CDR3-containing paired-end reads were obtained from each sample. The Mint cDNA synthesis kit, primed by a TRBC-specific oligonucleotide, was used to synthesize first-strand cDNA from all RNA. Following uracil-DNA glycosylase treatment, all cDNA underwent a first 18-cycle PCR with the universal primers M1SS and BC2_uni_R. The paper's data handling went like this. Normalization of each sample was performed by random selection of 1 million high-quality reads, each carrying a distinct molecular identifier. Instead of being binned into consensus sequences, reads that shared molecular identifiers were thrown out. MiTCR, run with a Q25 quality threshold and the strictest error-elimination algorithm, handled CDR3 identification, clonotype clustering and error correction. A nonparametric unseen species model with Euler transformation was used to estimate lower-bound total TCR beta diversity. The public reads were run again by TCRdb, first through fastp at Q25 and then through MiXCR, and only productive beta chains were kept. Identical CDR3 protein sequences are pooled into one entry, listed with their most common genes and DNA. The V and J calls here are based on TCRdb, not the publication. The table for this sample lists about 1.4 million distinct CDR3 sequences; roughly 64% of them were counted only once. The top ten hold about 6.3% of the sample.

The rearrangement joined TRBV27 to TRBJ2-7; 7 central nucleotides agree with TRBD1. This TCR was sampled from a man aged 18-30 years in good health. Material: blood. The base sequence is TGCGCCAGCAGTTTAGGGGGCCGCTCAGGGGAGCAGTACTTC. Its translation is CASSLGGRSGEQYF.